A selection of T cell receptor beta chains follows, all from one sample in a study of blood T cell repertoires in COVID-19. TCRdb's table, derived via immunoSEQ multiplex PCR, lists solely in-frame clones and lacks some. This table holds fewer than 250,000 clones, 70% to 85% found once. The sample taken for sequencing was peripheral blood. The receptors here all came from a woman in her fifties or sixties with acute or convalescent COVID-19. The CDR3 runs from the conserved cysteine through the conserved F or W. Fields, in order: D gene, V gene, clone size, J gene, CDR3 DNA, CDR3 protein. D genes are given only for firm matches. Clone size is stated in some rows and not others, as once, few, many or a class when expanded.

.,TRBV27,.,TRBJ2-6,TGTGCCAGCAGTTTTCAAGCCGGGGCTGGGGCCAACGTCCTGACTTTC,CASSFQAGAGANVLTF
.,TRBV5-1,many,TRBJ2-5,TGCGCCAGCAGCTTTGTAGGGACAACGGAGACCCAGTACTTC,CASSFVGTTETQYF
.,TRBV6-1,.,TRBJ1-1,TGTGCCAGCAGTACCTCGGGGGGGGCGACTGAAGCTTTCTTT,CASSTSGGATEAFF
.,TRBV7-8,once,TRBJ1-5,TGTGCCAGCAGCTTAGCGGCAGGGTATAGCAATCAGCCCCAGCATTTT,CASSLAAGYSNQPQHF
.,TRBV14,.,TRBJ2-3,TGTGCCAGCAGCCAAGGGTTGGTAGTTGACTACCACACGCAGTATTTT,CASSQGLVVDYHTQYF
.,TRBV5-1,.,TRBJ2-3,TGCGCCAGCAGCTTGGAACAGGCTAGCACAGATACGCAGTATTTT,CASSLEQASTDTQYF
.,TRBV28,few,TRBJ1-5,TGTGCCAGCAGTTGGGGCGGTCCTAGCAATCAGCCCCAGCATTTT,CASSWGGPSNQPQHF
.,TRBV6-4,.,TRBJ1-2,TGTGCCAGCAGACAAACAGGAGTTGGGGGCTACACCTTC,CASRQTGVGGYTF
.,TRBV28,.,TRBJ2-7,TGTGCCAGCAGTTCAGTCAGGGCTGCAGACGAGCAGTACTTC,CASSSVRAADEQYF
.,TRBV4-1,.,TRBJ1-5,TGCGCCAGCAGCCCAAGTCGGGGGACTGGTCAGCCCCAGCATTTT,CASSPSRGTGQPQHF
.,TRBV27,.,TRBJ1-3,TGTGCCAGCAGTTCGGGAAGGTCCTCTGGAAACACCATATATTTT,CASSSGRSSGNTIYF
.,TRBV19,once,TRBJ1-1,TGTGCCAGTAGTATATTTACACGGGGGTCGGCGGAAGCTTTCTTT,CASSIFTRGSAEAFF
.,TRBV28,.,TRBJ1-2,TGTGCCAGCGCTTGGGTCAGGGGTGGCGGCTACACCTTC,CASAWVRGGGYTF
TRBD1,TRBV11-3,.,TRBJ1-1,TGTGCCTCTGGACAGGGGATGAACACTGAAGCTTTCTTT,CASGQGMNTEAFF
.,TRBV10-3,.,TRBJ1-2,TGTGCCGCCACGGCTCAGGATTACTATGGCTACACCTTC,CAATAQDYYGYTF
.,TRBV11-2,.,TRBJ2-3,TGTGCCAGCAGCTCCAATGGGGCAGGGGGCACAGATACGCAGTATTTT,CASSSNGAGGTDTQYF
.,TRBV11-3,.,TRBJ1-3,TGTGCCAGCAGCTCCACGAGACAGGACGTTAGGAACACCATATATTTT,CASSSTRQDVRNTIYF
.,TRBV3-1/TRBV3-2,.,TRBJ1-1,TGTGCCAGCCGTACTACCGAGAACACTGAAGCTTTCTTT,CASRTTENTEAFF
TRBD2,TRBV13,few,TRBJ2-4,TGTGCCAGCAGCTCGGGGGGATTAGGGGCCAAAAACATTCAGTACTTC,CASSSGGLGAKNIQYF
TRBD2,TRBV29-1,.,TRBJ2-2,TGCAGCGTTGAAGACCCAACTAGCGGGAGTGAGGGCACCGGGGAGCTGTTTTTT,CSVEDPTSGSEGTGELFF
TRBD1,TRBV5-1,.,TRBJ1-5,TGCGCCAGCAGCTTGGAGGGGACAGGGGATCAGCCCCAGCATTTT,CASSLEGTGDQPQHF
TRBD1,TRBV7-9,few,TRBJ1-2,TGTGCCAGCAGCCCCCTGTGGGGGACAGGGGCGAACTATGGCTACACCTTC,CASSPLWGTGANYGYTF
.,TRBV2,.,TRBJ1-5,TGTGCCAGCAGTGAAGCGCGTGGAGCGAATCAGCCCCAGCATTTT,CASSEARGANQPQHF
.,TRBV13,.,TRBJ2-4,TGTGCCAGCAGCCCGAGAATAGCCAAAAACATTCAGTACTTC,CASSPRIAKNIQYF
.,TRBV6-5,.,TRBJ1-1,TGTGCCAGCAGTCGGGATTCGATGAACACTGAAGCTTTCTTT,CASSRDSMNTEAFF